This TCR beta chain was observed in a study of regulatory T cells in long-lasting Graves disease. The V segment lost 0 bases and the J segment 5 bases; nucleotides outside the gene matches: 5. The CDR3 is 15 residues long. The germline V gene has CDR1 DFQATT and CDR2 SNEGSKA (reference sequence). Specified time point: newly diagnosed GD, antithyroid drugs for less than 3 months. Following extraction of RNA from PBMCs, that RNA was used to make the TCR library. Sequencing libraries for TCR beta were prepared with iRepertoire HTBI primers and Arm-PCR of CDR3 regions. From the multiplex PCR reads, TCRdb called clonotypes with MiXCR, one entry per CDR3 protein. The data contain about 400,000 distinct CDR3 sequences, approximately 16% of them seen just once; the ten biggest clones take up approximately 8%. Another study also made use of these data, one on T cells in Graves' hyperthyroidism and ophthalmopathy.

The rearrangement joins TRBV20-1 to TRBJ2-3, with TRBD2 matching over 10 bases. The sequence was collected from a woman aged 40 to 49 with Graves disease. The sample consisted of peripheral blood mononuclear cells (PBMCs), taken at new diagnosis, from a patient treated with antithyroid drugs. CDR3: CSAREAGGPGDTQYF. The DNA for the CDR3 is TGCAGTGCTAGAGAAGCGGGAGGGCCGGGAGATACGCAGTATTTT.